This is a list of T cell receptor beta chains from one sample in a study of post-analysis software for immune sequencing data. TCRdb re-called the PCR reads with MiXCR, one entry per CDR3 protein. The profile covers about 200,000 distinct CDR3 sequences, with over 25% appearing a single time and around 3.7% taken by the ten largest. Sequencing used blood. These receptors originate from a girl aged 2 to 17 with multiple sclerosis. CDR3s include the opening cysteine and the closing phenylalanine or tryptophan. A D gene is named only where the DNA matches it firmly. For some rows the clone size is stated as once, few or many, or as a class when expanded; others skip it.

>TRBD1|TRBV5-1|TRBJ2-2|.
CASDSGQPNTGELFF
TGCGCCAGCGACTCGGGACAGCCGAACACCGGGGAGCTGTTTTTT
>.|TRBV20-1|TRBJ2-1|.
CSATPSSYNEQFF
TGCAGTGCTACGCCATCCAGCTACAATGAGCAGTTCTTC
>.|TRBV5-1|TRBJ1-1|few
CASSISGGDTEAFF
TGCGCCAGCAGCATCTCGGGGGGGGACACTGAAGCTTTCTTT
>.|TRBV12-3/TRBV12-4|TRBJ1-1|few
CASNKGNQGHEAFF
TGTGCCAGCAATAAAGGGAATCAAGGACACGAAGCTTTCTTT
>.|TRBV30|TRBJ1-6|.
CAWSSNRLGLNSPLHF
TGTGCCTGGAGTTCTAATCGACTAGGACTCAATTCACCCCTCCACTTT
>TRBD1|TRBV6-6|TRBJ2-5|few
CASSSPGQGGEAQYF
TGTGCCAGCAGTTCACCGGGACAGGGTGGAGAGGCCCAGTACTTC
>.|TRBV11-2|TRBJ2-3|many
CASSLDGTRSRDTQYF
TGTGCCAGCAGCTTAGATGGAACGCGGTCGAGGGATACGCAGTATTTT
>.|TRBV3-1|TRBJ2-5|.
CASSQDRTRETQYF
TGTGCCAGCAGCCAAGACAGGACGAGGGAGACCCAGTACTTC
>.|TRBV5-1|TRBJ2-7|many
CASTGDSSYEQYF
TGCGCCAGCACAGGGGATTCTTCCTACGAGCAGTACTTC
>.|TRBV29-1|TRBJ2-2|few
CSANAGMNTGELFF
TGCAGCGCAAACGCAGGGATGAACACCGGGGAGCTGTTTTTT
>TRBD1|TRBV6-2/TRBV6-3|TRBJ1-5|.
CASRGQGNQPQHF
TGTGCCAGCAGAGGACAGGGTAATCAGCCCCAGCATTTT
>.|TRBV29-1|TRBJ2-1|few
CSAWMDGNEQFF
TGCAGCGCATGGATGGATGGGAATGAGCAGTTCTTC
>.|TRBV3-1|TRBJ2-6|few
CASSRAQANVLTF
TGTGCCAGCAGCCGCGCTCAGGCCAACGTCCTGACTTTC
>.|TRBV20-1|TRBJ2-7|many
CSATRTTYEQYF
TGCAGTGCTACACGGACAACCTACGAGCAGTACTTC
>.|TRBV6-6|TRBJ2-5|.
CASSSSGWGETQYF
TGTGCCAGCAGTTCCTCAGGGTGGGGAGAGACCCAGTACTTC
>TRBD1|TRBV4-1|TRBJ1-2|many
CASSHNQGGYYGYTF
TGCGCCAGCAGCCACAATCAGGGGGGTTACTATGGCTACACCTTC
>.|TRBV6-1|TRBJ2-3|.
CASTISPGRLTDTQYF
TGTGCCAGCACTATATCCCCGGGGAGGCTCACAGATACGCAGTATTTT
>.|TRBV29-1|TRBJ2-3|few
CSVTLTDTQYF
TGCAGCGTTACTCTCACAGATACGCAGTATTTT
>.|TRBV7-2|TRBJ1-5|many
CASSLTGYSQPQHF
TGTGCCAGCAGCTTAACAGGTTACTCCCAGCCCCAGCATTTT
>TRBD1|TRBV7-6|TRBJ1-2|many
CASSPLGQGTFYGYTF
TGTGCCAGCAGCCCGTTGGGACAGGGAACATTCTATGGCTACACCTTC
>TRBD1|TRBV5-5|TRBJ1-4|.
CASSFSGTGRVATNEKLFF
TGTGCCAGCAGCTTCTCCGGGACAGGGCGAGTTGCAACTAATGAAAAACTGTTTTTT
>TRBD1|TRBV29-1|TRBJ2-1|many
CSAGLRDRDPNEQFF
TGCAGCGCAGGCCTCCGGGACAGAGATCCCAATGAGCAGTTCTTC
>.|TRBV29-1|TRBJ2-7|many
CSVVVAGRPYEQYF
TGCAGCGTTGTAGTGGCGGGGCGGCCCTACGAGCAGTACTTC
>.|TRBV7-3|TRBJ2-7|many
CASSLLQGYEQYF
TGTGCCAGCAGCTTACTCCAGGGCTACGAGCAGTACTTC
>TRBD2|TRBV4-2|TRBJ2-1|.
CASSPQLAGDEQFF
TGTGCCAGCAGCCCCCAACTAGCGGGGGATGAGCAGTTCTTC
>.|TRBV11-2|TRBJ2-2|.
CASSVTQGIGELFF
TGTGCCAGCAGCGTCACACAGGGTATCGGGGAGCTGTTTTTT
>.|TRBV5-8|TRBJ1-3|.
CASSLGDVGRNTIYF
TGTGCCAGCAGCTTGGGGGACGTTGGGAGAAACACCATATATTTT
>.|TRBV28|TRBJ1-4|few
CASSLTGPREKLFF
TGTGCCAGCAGTCTCACCGGACCTAGGGAAAAACTGTTTTTT
>TRBD1|TRBV11-2|TRBJ1-1|few
CASSNWTGDRPFF
TGTGCCAGCAGCAACTGGACAGGGGATAGACCTTTCTTT
>.|TRBV2|TRBJ2-5|.
CASTEGWVETQYF
TGTGCCAGCACCGAAGGATGGGTAGAGACCCAGTACTTC
>.|TRBV5-1|TRBJ2-7|many
CASSLEQGYEQYF
TGCGCCAGCAGCTTGGAGCAGGGGTACGAGCAGTACTTC
>.|TRBV5-1|TRBJ2-5|many
CASREGAQETQYF
TGCGCCAGCCGAGAAGGGGCCCAAGAGACCCAGTACTTC
>.|TRBV10-3|TRBJ2-5|many
CAISAGSGETQYF
TGTGCCATCAGTGCAGGGTCAGGAGAGACCCAGTACTTC
>TRBD1|TRBV7-6|TRBJ2-3|.
CASSSRDRVSDTQYF
TGTGCCAGCAGCAGCCGGGACAGGGTCTCAGATACGCAGTATTTT
>.|TRBV5-1|TRBJ1-2|.
CASSLNRPGDDYGYTF
TGCGCCAGCAGCTTGAATCGCCCTGGCGACGACTATGGCTACACCTTC
>TRBD1|TRBV6-1|TRBJ2-3|few
CASRDRAPTDTQYF
TGTGCCAGCAGGGACAGGGCCCCCACAGATACGCAGTATTTT
>.|TRBV4-1|TRBJ2-6|few
CASSLTDTGANVPTF
TGCGCCAGCAGCCTGACGGATACTGGGGCCAACGTCCCGACTTTC
>.|TRBV6-2/TRBV6-3|TRBJ1-5|once
CASSYGTRIDYSNQPQHF
TGTGCCAGCAGTTACGGAACCCGGATCGATTATAGCAATCAGCCCCAGCATTTT
>TRBD2|TRBV27|TRBJ2-1|many
CASNPRGGVYDEQFF
TGTGCCAGCAACCCCCGCGGGGGGGTATATGATGAGCAGTTCTTC
>TRBD2|TRBV20-1|TRBJ2-3|few
CRTLEGTSGRRGDTQYF
TGCAGGACGCTCGAAGGGACTAGCGGGAGGAGGGGAGATACGCAGTATTTT
>.|TRBV5-6|TRBJ1-1|.
CASSWTENTEAFF
TGTGCCAGCAGCTGGACAGAGAACACTGAAGCTTTCTTT
>TRBD1|TRBV12-3/TRBV12-4|TRBJ1-2|many
CASRLRDREYGYTF
TGTGCCAGCAGACTCCGGGACAGGGAGTATGGCTACACCTTC
>TRBD1|TRBV7-6|TRBJ2-7|few
CASPPFGQGSYEQYF
TGTGCCAGCCCCCCCTTCGGACAGGGTAGCTACGAGCAGTACTTC
>.|TRBV28|TRBJ1-4|few
CASRDHSTNEKLFF
TGTGCCAGCAGGGACCATTCAACTAATGAAAAACTGTTTTTT
>.|TRBV5-1|TRBJ2-1|.
CASSPVDGGGYNEQFF
TGCGCCAGCAGCCCTGTTGATGGAGGGGGGTACAATGAGCAGTTCTTC
>.|TRBV7-3|TRBJ2-6|few
CASSYRDRVSGANVLTF
TGTGCCAGCAGCTACCGGGACCGAGTCTCTGGGGCCAACGTCCTGACTTTC
>TRBD1|TRBV28|TRBJ1-1|few
CASPGTGDGGTEAFF
TGTGCCAGCCCGGGGACAGGGGACGGGGGCACTGAAGCTTTCTTT
>.|TRBV5-1|TRBJ1-2|many
CASRPVTVNYGYTF
TGCGCCAGCAGACCAGTGACAGTTAACTATGGCTACACCTTC
>.|TRBV15|TRBJ2-1|many
CATSRDTNEQFF
TGTGCCACCAGCAGAGATACCAATGAGCAGTTCTTC
>.|TRBV29-1|TRBJ2-7|many
CSVPGRTSYEQYF
TGCAGCGTCCCGGGGCGGACATCCTACGAGCAGTACTTC
>TRBD1|TRBV6-1|TRBJ2-4|.
CASSPGTGVRRVQLAKNIQYF
TGTGCCAGCAGTCCCGGGACAGGGGTCCGTAGGGTTCAATTAGCCAAAAACATTCAGTACTTC
>TRBD2|TRBV27|TRBJ2-1|few
CASSFVAGDNEQFF
TGTGCCAGCAGTTTCGTGGCGGGGGACAATGAGCAGTTCTTC
>TRBD1|TRBV19|TRBJ1-2|many
CASRPQGNYGYTF
TGTGCCAGTAGGCCACAGGGGAACTATGGCTACACCTTC